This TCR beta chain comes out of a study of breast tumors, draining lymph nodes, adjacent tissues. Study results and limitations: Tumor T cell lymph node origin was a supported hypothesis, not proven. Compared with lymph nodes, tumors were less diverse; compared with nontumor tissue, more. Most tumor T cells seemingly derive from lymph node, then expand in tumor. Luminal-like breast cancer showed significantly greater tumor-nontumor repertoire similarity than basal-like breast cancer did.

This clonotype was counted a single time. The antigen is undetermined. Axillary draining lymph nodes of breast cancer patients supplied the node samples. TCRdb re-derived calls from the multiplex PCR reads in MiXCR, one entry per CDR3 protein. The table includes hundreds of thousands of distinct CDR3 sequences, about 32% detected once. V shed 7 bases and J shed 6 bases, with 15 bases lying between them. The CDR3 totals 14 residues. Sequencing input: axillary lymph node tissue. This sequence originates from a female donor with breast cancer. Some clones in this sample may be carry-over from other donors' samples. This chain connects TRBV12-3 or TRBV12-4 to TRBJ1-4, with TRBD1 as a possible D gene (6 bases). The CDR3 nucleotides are TGTGCCAGCACCTTCAGGGGAATGGATGAAAAACTGTTTTTT. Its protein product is CASTFRGMDEKLFF.